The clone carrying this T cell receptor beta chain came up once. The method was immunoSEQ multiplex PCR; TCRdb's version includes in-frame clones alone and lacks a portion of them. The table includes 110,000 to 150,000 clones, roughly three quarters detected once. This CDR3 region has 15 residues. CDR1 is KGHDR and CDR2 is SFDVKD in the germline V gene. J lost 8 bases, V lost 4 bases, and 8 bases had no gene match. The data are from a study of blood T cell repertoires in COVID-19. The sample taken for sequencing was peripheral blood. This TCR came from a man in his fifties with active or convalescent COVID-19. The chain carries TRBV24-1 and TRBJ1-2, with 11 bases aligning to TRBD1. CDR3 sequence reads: CATSDRTGGGRGYTF. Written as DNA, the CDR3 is TGTGCCACCAGTGACCGGACAGGGGGCGGAAGGGGCTACACCTTC.